Reported below is one TCR beta chain. The antigen is unknown. The V gene's germline CDR1 is MNHNS and CDR2 SASEGT. The CDR3 contains 13 residues. V shed 10 bases, J shed 3 bases, and the junction held 4 bases outside the gene matches. This record comes from a study of shared clonotypes between healthy human individuals. Study details: The cohort had a couple of women and a few men, ages 18 to 49. Findings and limits, study-wide: Apart from blood, nothing was sampled; tissue repertoires likely differ.

Assay: immunoSEQ multiplex PCR; the TCRdb copy retains only in-frame clones and omits some. Altogether about 380,000 clones are present, roughly 96% being singletons, with the ten largest covering approximately 0.32%. The receptor comes from a man aged 25 to 40 in good health. The specimen sequenced was memory CD8+ T cells sorted from blood. Subset: CD45RO+ cells pooled with CCR7-negative TemRA cells. The gene calls are TRBV6-1 and TRBJ2-1, with TRBD2 matching over 9 bases. CDR3 bases: TGTGCCACCGGACTAGCGCACTACAATGAGCAGTTCTTC. Translated, it gives CATGLAHYNEQFF.